This T cell receptor (beta chain) was recorded in a study of cytomegalovirus exposure and HLA in healthy donors. V lost 1 base and J lost 6; bases outside the gene matches: 5. Germline V gives CDR1 KGHSH, CDR2 LQKENI. This CDR3 is built from 15 residues. General observations from the study: Common viral pathogens (according to a later analysis) appeared linked to several of the most significant clusters.

The table lists this clone with a few counts. Its antigen is not identified. Researchers ran the PCR with 60 Vbeta and 13 Jbeta primers. Generated by immunoSEQ multiplex PCR, the TCRdb table keeps only in-frame clones and is missing some. The data show 150,000 to 200,000 clones, about four fifths seen once. The specimen was PBMCs. The TCR comes from a woman aged 30 to 39 in good health and CMV-seronegative. This chain links TRBV18 with TRBJ1-4, with 7 bases matching TRBD1. CDR3 coding DNA: TGTGCCAGCTCACCACGGAGGGGGCGGGATGAAAAACTGTTTTTT. This translates into CASSPRRGRDEKLFF.